Following are 4 T cell receptor beta chains from one sample sequenced in a study of radiation and T cells in renal cell carcinoma (dated by TCRdb to 2020 to 2022). This specimen's time point label, per the study, means: blood 4 weeks post-SBRT, at nephrectomy. Reading the label with the study, this specimen's treatment or condition is: 15 Gy SBRT to primary tumor, nephrectomy 4 weeks later. Library prep was done by the immunoSEQ multiplex PCR assay. Entries here come from immuneACCESS through TCRdb and include only in-frame sequences with V and J called. Some clones fail to appear in such tables; in the studies checked, an unresolved V gene covers under half of the shortfall, and the cause of the remainder is unknown. The sample table shows roughly 61,000 clones, and over 60% are seen once. The ten largest clones represent around 6.8% of the sample. Sequenced material: blood, taken from a patient whose treatment included radiotherapy and nephrectomy. The receptors here all came from a man aged 55 to 69 with renal cell carcinoma.

The chain is built from TRBV5-3 and TRBJ2-1; 10 nucleotides align to TRBD2. TRBV5-3 is an ORF; its function is uncertain. The CDR3 runs to 21 residues. Germline trimming cut 4 bases from V and 0 bases from J; bases unmatched to any gene: 19. The CDR3 DNA follows: TGTGCCAGAAGCACCACCCCCGGTAGCGGGGGGCTTAAGAGCTCCTACAATGAGCAGTTCTTC. It codes for CARSTTPGSGGLKSSYNEQFF.

The chain carries TRBV4-3 and TRBJ2-1; 8 bases line up with TRBD1. The germline V gene has CDR1 LGHNA and CDR2 YSLEER. V trimming: 1 base; J trimming: 6 bases; junction bases outside the gene matches: 8. The CDR3 sequence is 16 residues long. DNA of the CDR3: TGCGCCAGCAGCCAAGTACCCGGACAGGGACCCAATGAGCAGTTCTTC. Amino acids: CASSQVPGQGPNEQFF.

V usage is TRBV19 and J usage is TRBJ1-4; D is perhaps TRBD1 (6 bases). Trimming took 3 bases from V and 12 from J, leaving 17 bases between them. This CDR3 has 14 amino acids. CDR1 is LNHDA, CDR2 SQIVND, per germline (reference sequence). CDR3 region: CASSIPQGRKELFF. CDR3 nucleotides: TGTGCCAGTAGTATCCCCCAGGGGAGGAAGGAACTGTTTTTT.

The chain has TRBV7-9 and TRBJ1-1; 9 bases fit TRBD1. This CDR3 has 14 amino acids. Germline V CDR1 and CDR2: SEHNR, FQNEAQ (reference sequence). The J segment lost 6 bases and the V segment lost 4 bases, leaving 6 bases of the junction unmatched. The CDR3 here is CASSWGQGLPEAFF. The DNA for the CDR3 is TGTGCCAGCAGCTGGGGACAGGGTCTACCTGAAGCTTTCTTT.